This TCR beta chain was profiled in a study of a mutant IDH1 vaccine in newly diagnosed glioma. Study context: Mean patient age was roughly 43 years; about 62% were male and approximately 38% female. The therapy given earlier, which was standard therapy, consisted of radiotherapy, temozolomide, or both, and most of the patients received both. Broader study findings: Vaccine-induced immune responses occurred in 90% to 95% of patients.

The time point denotes: week 35, safety follow-up. Each vaccine dose was 300 ug of mutant IDH1 20-mer peptide, with topical imiquimod. Patients received eight vaccinations in weeks 1, 3, 5, 7, 11, 15, 19, 23. Concerning this clone: Its specificity is not known.

This table comes from immunoSEQ multiplex PCR, and its TCRdb copy is limited to in-frame clones, with some not included. The repertoire holds approximately 47,000 clones, with 85% to 90% as singletons. This CDR3 is built from 12 residues. Germline assignment: CDR1 SNHLY and CDR2 FYNNEI. V lost 7 bases, J lost 4 bases, and 10 bases lay in between. The starting material was PBMCs, obtained from a glioma patient whose treatment included an IDH1 peptide vaccine. The sequence was collected from a woman aged 40 to 50 with glioma. The chain recombines TRBV2 with TRBJ1-2; D is uncertain. CDR3 loop: CASTTRSYGYTF. The CDR3 coding sequence is TGTGCCAGCACCACCCGGAGCTATGGCTACACCTTC.